This T cell receptor beta chain was found in a study of control samples from healthy donors and cancer patients. The V and J ends lost 4 bases and 4 bases, in that order; junction bases with no gene match: 7. Germline CDR1 and CDR2: MNHEY and SVGEGT. This CDR3 region has 15 residues. Here immunoSEQ multiplex PCR was the method, and the copy in TCRdb shows in-frame clones only, minus some. The data contain 55,000 to 75,000 clones, around 87% of them singletons. What was sequenced was PBMCs. V usage is TRBV6-2 or TRBV6-3 and J usage is TRBJ2-1; 7 bases map to TRBD1. This clonotype originated in a woman in her 50s with head and neck cancer. CDR3 in amino acids: CASSSRDSLYNEQFF. In DNA form, the CDR3 reads TGTGCCAGCAGTTCCCGGGACAGCCTTTACAATGAGCAGTTCTTC.